This T cell receptor beta chain was sequenced in a study of T cells in Graves' hyperthyroidism and ophthalmopathy. General study findings and limits: Ophthalmopathy was predicted by the model a median of approximately 6 months ahead of onset. From stable hyperthyroidism, ophthalmopathy was set apart by a 13 V-J model.

The investigators amplified TCR beta CDR3 regions from RNA transcripts. First-round RT-PCR with HTBI primers amplified the TCR CDR3 region. TCRdb itself ran the multiplex PCR reads through MiXCR, one entry per CDR3 protein. The sample carries approximately 520,000 distinct CDR3 sequences, roughly 25% recorded once. This clonotype has at least ten counts. Antigen specificity is unknown. Trimming took off 7 bases at V and 8 bases at J, with 20 bases between the two ends. The CDR3 contains 14 residues. This receptor was obtained from a woman aged 25-40 years with Graves' ophthalmopathy. Input material: blood. The J gene is TRBJ1-2, the V gene TRBV12-3 or TRBV12-4, with a tentative D call TRBD1 (6 bases). CDR3 bases: TGTGCCAGCATCCCAACAGGGAGGCCGAGCGGCTACACCTTC. Residues: CASIPTGRPSGYTF.